The sequence of this T cell receptor (beta chain) was determined in a study of OX40 agonist ivuxolimab in advanced cancers. Assay: immunoSEQ multiplex PCR; the TCRdb copy retains only in-frame clones and omits some. The sample comprises approximately 72,000 clones, 85% to 90% of which are singletons, and around 0.86% rests with the top ten. There are a few counts of this clone. Germline V gene data show CDR1 as LNHDA and CDR2 as SQIVND (reference sequence). CDR3 size: 16 residues. Between the trimmed V and J ends, which lost 7 bases and 0 bases, there was a span of 18 bases. The receptor was derived from an adult with an advanced solid tumor such as melanoma, head and neck, liver or kidney cancer. Sample: CD4+ or CD8+ T cells sorted from blood, taken in a trial of the OX40 agonist ivuxolimab. V is TRBV19 and J is TRBJ1-1; D possibly corresponds to TRBD1 (5 bases). CDR3 protein: CASMDAGGRMNTEAFF. CDR3 DNA: TGTGCCAGTATGGATGCGGGGGGTCGGATGAACACTGAAGCTTTCTTT.